What follows are 21 T cell receptor beta chains derived from one specimen sequenced in a study of T cells after yellow fever vaccination. One entry per CDR3 protein, called by TCRdb with MiXCR from the 5' RACE reads. The sample has roughly 500,000 distinct CDR3 sequences, under 25% seen once; the top ten hold roughly an eighth. The sample here was PBMCs, taken 15 days after the yellow fever booster vaccination. The receptors come from a man between 25 and 39 years old who received the YFV17D yellow fever vaccine.

In regard to this clonotype: This may be a read error: a much more frequent sequence differs by one nucleotide. This chain uses TRBV6-6 with TRBJ2-7, with a tentative D call TRBD1 (6 bases). With 2 bases removed from V and 1 base from J, the gap between germline ends came to 6 bases. Germline CDR1 is MNHNY and CDR2 is SVGAGI (reference sequence). The CDR3 length is 13 residues. CDR3 in amino acids: CASSYQGSYEQYF. The CDR3 nucleotides read TGTGCCAGCAGTTACCAGGGGTCCTACGAGCAGTACTTC.

This clonotype has just a few counts. The chain links TRBV6-1 to TRBJ2-7; tentative D call: TRBD2 (6 bases). V lost 7 bases, J lost 2 bases, and 12 bases lay in between. CDR3 size: 13 residues. Germline CDR1 and CDR2: MNHNS and SASEGT. The CDR3 sequence: CASTPAGPYEQYF. The CDR3 bases are TGTGCCAGCACCCCAGCGGGTCCCTACGAGCAGTACTTC.

This clonotype was counted between two and nine times. V and J are TRBV7-8 and TRBJ2-2, with D possibly matching TRBD2 (5 bases). The germline gives CDR1 SGHVS, CDR2 FQNEAQ. The CDR3 covers 14 residues. With 4 bases removed from V and 6 bases from J, the gap between germline ends came to 12 bases. The CDR3 DNA follows: TGTGCCAGCAGCTATAGCGTTCGGTCCGGGGAGCTGTTTTTT. It is translated as CASSYSVRSGELFF.

A few counts support this clonotype. The chain couples TRBV27 to TRBJ2-7; 12 bases agree with TRBD2. The germline V gene encodes CDR1 MNHEY and CDR2 SMNVEV (reference sequence). The CDR3 has 15 residues. Unmatched junction bases numbered 8, after V lost 5 bases and J lost 6 bases. The CDR3 nucleotides are TGTGCCAGCAGTCCGGCGACTAGCGGGAGAGGCGAGCAGTACTTC. It yields the protein CASSPATSGRGEQYF.

This chain joins TRBV28 and TRBJ2-7; D is possibly TRBD2 (6 bases). This CDR3 contains 15 residues. V lost 6 bases and J 2 bases, leaving 17 bases between the germline ends. Germline CDR1 reads MDHEN; CDR2 reads SYDVKM. For the CDR3, the DNA is TGTGCCAGCAGGTTACCCGCCGGGGGACCCTACGAGCAGTACTTC. It codes for CASRLPAGGPYEQYF.

This clonotype was observed many times. The chain has TRBV10-3 and TRBJ2-7, with D possibly matching TRBD2 (5 bases). The germline V gene encodes CDR1 ENHRY and CDR2 SYGVKD. The CDR3 has 13 amino acids. V was trimmed by 8 bases and J by 3 bases, leaving 14 bases between them. Here the CDR3 DNA reads TGTGCCATCTATAACGGGAATCGCTACGAGCAGTACTTC. It translates to CAIYNGNRYEQYF.

This clonotype was seen a few times. The chain combines TRBV6-1 with TRBJ1-5; TRBD1 aligns across 8 bases. The V and J ends lost 6 bases and 5 bases, in that order; junction bases with no gene match: 6. Germline-derived CDR1 and CDR2 are MNHNS and SASEGT. The CDR3 contains 14 residues. The CDR3 sequence: CASRRGTGDQPQHF. DNA for the CDR3: TGTGCCAGCAGACGAGGGACAGGAGATCAGCCCCAGCATTTT.

For this clonotype: A junction end diverges from the germline sequence, so it may reflect a read error. The V call is TRBV19, the J call TRBJ1-1, with TRBD1 matching 7 bases. From germline, CDR1 is LNHDA and CDR2 SQIVND (reference sequence). The CDR3 consists of 14 residues. CDR3 in DNA: TGTGCCAGTAGTACCCCGGACAGGAACACTAAAGCTTTCTTT. It specifies CASSTPDRNTKAFF.

This clonotype was seen a handful of times. The chain couples TRBV10-3 to TRBJ1-6; a weak D match, TRBD1 (6 bases). Germline V CDR1 and CDR2: ENHRY, SYGVKD. The CDR3 is 15 amino acids. V lost 2 bases and J 9 bases, leaving 14 bases between the germline ends. CDR3: CAISETDRLGSPLHF. CDR3 nucleotide sequence: TGTGCCATCAGTGAGACTGACAGGCTCGGTTCACCCCTCCACTTT.

This clonotype has just a few counts. The chain recombines TRBV4-2 with TRBJ1-1, with D tentatively TRBD1 (6 bases). V lost 0 bases and J lost 0, with 14 bases in between. This CDR3 has 17 residues. Germline V gene lookup returns CDR1 LGHNA and CDR2 YNFKEQ. This chain's CDR3 is CASSQEGLRGVNTEAFF. The CDR3 nucleotides are TGTGCCAGCAGCCAAGAAGGGCTAAGGGGGGTGAACACTGAAGCTTTCTTT.

The chain links TRBV5-6 to TRBJ2-1; D remains unclear. The germline CDR1 and CDR2 sequences are SGHDT and YYEEEE. The CDR3 consists of 12 residues. V gave up 0 bases and J gave up 8 bases, with 6 bases separating them. The CDR3 reads CASSLAYYEQFF. CDR3 nucleotide sequence: TGTGCCAGCAGCTTGGCGTACTATGAGCAGTTCTTC.

This chain connects TRBV9 to TRBJ2-7, with D perhaps matching TRBD2 (6 bases). The V gene lost 3 bases and the J gene lost 9 bases, with 19 bases spanning the gap. Germline V gene lookup returns CDR1 SGDLS and CDR2 YYNGEE. The CDR3 spans 14 residues. CDR3 DNA sequence: TGTGCCAGCAGCGGAGGGGAGGAGGGTGTGCGGCAGTACTTC. It yields the protein CASSGGEEGVRQYF.

The chain is built from TRBV15 and TRBJ1-5; D gene unclear. The CDR3 covers 15 residues. Trimming cost V 1 base and J 2 bases, with 9 bases left between them. The germline V gene encodes CDR1 LNHNV and CDR2 YYDKDF (reference sequence). The CDR3 protein is CATSRAVMGNQPQHF. DNA for the CDR3: TGTGCCACCAGCAGAGCCGTCATGGGCAATCAGCCCCAGCATTTT.

The chain has TRBV12-3 or TRBV12-4 and TRBJ1-4; maybe TRBD1 (5 bases). With 2 bases removed from V and 4 bases from J, the gap between germline ends came to 8 bases. The CDR3 sequence is 14 residues long. The CDR3 protein is CASSLWGFNEKLFF. DNA of the CDR3: TGTGCCAGCAGTTTATGGGGCTTTAATGAAAAACTGTTTTTT.

A few counts support this clonotype. The J gene is TRBJ2-7, the V gene TRBV24-1; maybe TRBD1 (5 bases). The CDR3 has 15 residues. CDR1 is KGHDR and CDR2 is SFDVKD in the germline V gene. The germline V and J ends were trimmed by 8 bases and 4 bases, with 20 bases remaining between them. CDR3 sequence reads: CATKGLTQGFYEQYF. The DNA of the CDR3 is TGTGCCACCAAGGGTCTCACCCAGGGATTTTACGAGCAGTACTTC.

V is TRBV2 and J is TRBJ1-6, with 8 bases lining up with TRBD1. The V gene's germline CDR1 is SNHLY and CDR2 FYNNEI. The CDR3 sequence is 14 residues long. V gave up 6 bases and J gave up 9 bases; unmatched junction bases: 7. The CDR3 sequence: CASRVRGRSSPLHF. The CDR3 DNA is TGTGCCAGCAGAGTCAGGGGGCGCTCTTCACCCCTCCACTTT.

This clonotype has more than one count but fewer than ten. This chain links TRBV24-1 with TRBJ1-5; the D gene is possibly TRBD1 (5 bases). Per the germline V gene, CDR1 is KGHDR and CDR2 is SFDVKD. The V and J ends lost 7 bases and 9 bases respectively, with 9 bases between them. The CDR3 loop spans 11 amino acids. In DNA, the CDR3 is TGTGCCACCAGCAATGGGGGGCCCCAGCATTTT. Translation gives CATSNGGPQHF.

The chain couples TRBV24-1 to TRBJ2-1; perhaps TRBD2 as D (6 bases). Germline V lookup: CDR1 KGHDR, CDR2 SFDVKD. The CDR3 totals 17 residues. V was shortened by 0 bases and J by 10 bases, with 21 bases between the two germline ends. The CDR3 here is CATSDLSSGRETGEQFF. The CDR3 DNA is TGTGCCACCAGTGATTTGAGTAGCGGTAGGGAAACGGGGGAGCAGTTCTTC.

This clonotype was found a few times. The genes are TRBV19 and TRBJ2-1, with a tentative D call TRBD1 (6 bases). In germline, CDR1 is LNHDA, CDR2 SQIVND (reference sequence). V lost 0 bases to trimming and J lost 7 bases, with 13 bases between them. The CDR3 sequence is 15 residues long. The CDR3 nucleotides are TGTGCCAGTAGTATAGATCCGTTTAGGGGGAATGAGCAGTTCTTC. This codes for CASSIDPFRGNEQFF.

This clonotype was detected a few times. The chain is built from TRBV6-1 and TRBJ2-7; a weak D match, TRBD2 (5 bases). V was cut by 6 bases and J by 6 bases, with 15 bases left in between. This CDR3 region has 13 residues. CDR1 is MNHNS and CDR2 is SASEGT in the germline V gene. CDR3 nucleotides: TGTGCCAGCAGCCCGCTTTGGGCGGGCGAGCAGTACTTC. This codes for CASSPLWAGEQYF.

This clonotype was detected ten times or more. CDR3 region: CASSFLWETNTGELFF. For the CDR3, the DNA is TGCGCCAGCAGCTTTTTGTGGGAAACCAACACCGGGGAGCTGTTTTTT. The J gene is TRBJ2-2, the V gene TRBV5-1, with unresolved D. The CDR3 contains 16 residues. Germline V lookup: CDR1 SGHRS, CDR2 YFSETQ. The V gene lost 2 bases and the J gene lost 2 bases, with 13 bases spanning the gap.